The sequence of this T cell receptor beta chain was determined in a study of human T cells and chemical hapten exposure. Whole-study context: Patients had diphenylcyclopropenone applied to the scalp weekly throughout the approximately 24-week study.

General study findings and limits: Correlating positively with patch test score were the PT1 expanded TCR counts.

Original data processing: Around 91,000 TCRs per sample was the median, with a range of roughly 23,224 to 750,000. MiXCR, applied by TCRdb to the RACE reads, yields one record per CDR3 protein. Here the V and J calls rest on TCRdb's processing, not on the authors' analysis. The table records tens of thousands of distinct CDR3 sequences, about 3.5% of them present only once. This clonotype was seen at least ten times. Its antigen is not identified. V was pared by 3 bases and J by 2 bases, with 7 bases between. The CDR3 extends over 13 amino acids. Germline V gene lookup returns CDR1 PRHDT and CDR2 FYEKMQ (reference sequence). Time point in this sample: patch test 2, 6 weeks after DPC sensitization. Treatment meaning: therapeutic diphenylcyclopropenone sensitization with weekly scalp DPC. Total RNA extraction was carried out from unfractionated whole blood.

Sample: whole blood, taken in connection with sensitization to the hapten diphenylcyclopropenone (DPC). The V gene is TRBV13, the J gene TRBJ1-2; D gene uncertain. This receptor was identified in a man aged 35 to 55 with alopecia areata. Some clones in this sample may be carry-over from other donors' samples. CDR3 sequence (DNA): TGTGCCAGCAGCTTTAACAAGAACTATGGCTACACCTTC. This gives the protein CASSFNKNYGYTF. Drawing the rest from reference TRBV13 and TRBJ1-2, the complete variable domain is AAGVIQSPRHLIKEKRETATLKCYPIPRHDTVYWYQQGPGQDPQFLISFYEKMQSDKGSIPDRFSAQQFSDYHSELNMSSLELGDSALYFCASSFNKNYGYTFGSGTRLTVV.